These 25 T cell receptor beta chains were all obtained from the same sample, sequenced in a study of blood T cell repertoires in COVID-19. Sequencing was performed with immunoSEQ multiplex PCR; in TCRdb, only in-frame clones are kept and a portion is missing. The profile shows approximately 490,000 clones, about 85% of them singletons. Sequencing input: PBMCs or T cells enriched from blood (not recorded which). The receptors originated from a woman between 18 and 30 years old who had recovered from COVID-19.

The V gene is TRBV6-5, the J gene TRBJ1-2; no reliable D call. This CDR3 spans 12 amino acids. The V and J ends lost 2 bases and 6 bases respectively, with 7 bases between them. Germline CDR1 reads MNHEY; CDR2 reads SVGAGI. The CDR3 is CASSYEGNGYTF. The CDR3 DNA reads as TGTGCCAGCAGTTACGAGGGAAATGGCTACACCTTC.

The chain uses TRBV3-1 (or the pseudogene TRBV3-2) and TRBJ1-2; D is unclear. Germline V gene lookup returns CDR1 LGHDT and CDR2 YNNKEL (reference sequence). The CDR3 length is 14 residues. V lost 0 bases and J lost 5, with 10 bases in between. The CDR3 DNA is TGTGCCAGCAGCCAAGATCCCGCCAGTTATGGCTACACCTTC. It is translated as CASSQDPASYGYTF.

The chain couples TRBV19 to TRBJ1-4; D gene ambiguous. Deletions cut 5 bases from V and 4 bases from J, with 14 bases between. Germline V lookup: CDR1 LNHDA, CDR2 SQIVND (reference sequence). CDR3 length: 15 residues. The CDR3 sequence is CASSLGRGVNEKLFF. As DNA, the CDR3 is TGTGCCAGTAGTCTTGGACGGGGAGTTAATGAAAAACTGTTTTTT.

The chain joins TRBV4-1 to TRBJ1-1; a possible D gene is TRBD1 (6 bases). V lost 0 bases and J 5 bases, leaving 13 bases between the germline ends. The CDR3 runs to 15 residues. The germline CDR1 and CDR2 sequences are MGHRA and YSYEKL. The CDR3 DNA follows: TGCGCCAGCAGCCAAGATTATGGGCAGGGGACTGAAGCTTTCTTT. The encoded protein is CASSQDYGQGTEAFF.

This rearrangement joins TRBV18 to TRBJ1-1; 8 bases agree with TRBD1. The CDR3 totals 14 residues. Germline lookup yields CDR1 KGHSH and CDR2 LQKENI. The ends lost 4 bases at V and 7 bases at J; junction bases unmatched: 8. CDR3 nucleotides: TGTGCCAGCTCACTAGACAGGGGATGGGGTGAAGCTTTCTTT. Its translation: CASSLDRGWGEAFF.

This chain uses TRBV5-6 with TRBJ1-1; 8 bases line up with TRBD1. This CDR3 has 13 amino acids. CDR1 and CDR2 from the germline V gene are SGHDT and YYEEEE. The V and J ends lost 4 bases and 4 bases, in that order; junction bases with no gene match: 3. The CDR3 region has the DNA TGTGCCAGCAGCCTCGACAGGGGCACTGAAGCTTTCTTT. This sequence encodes CASSLDRGTEAFF.

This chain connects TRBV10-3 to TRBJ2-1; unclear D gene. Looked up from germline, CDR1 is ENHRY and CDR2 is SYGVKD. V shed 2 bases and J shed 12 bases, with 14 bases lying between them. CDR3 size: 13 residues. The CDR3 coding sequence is TGTGCCATCAGTGAGCGCCCCGATAGAAGGCAGTTCTTC. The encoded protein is CAISERPDRRQFF.

The CDR3 sequence: CASSPRQGVYGYTF. DNA of the CDR3: TGTGCCAGCAGCCCAAGACAGGGCGTTTATGGCTACACCTTC. The rearrangement uses TRBV5-4 and TRBJ1-2, with 7 bases matching TRBD1. CDR3 length equals 14 residues. V shed 4 bases, J shed 5 bases, and the junction held 8 bases outside the gene matches. Germline CDR1 SGHNT, CDR2 YYREEE (reference sequence). Full variable domain (missing parts from reference TRBV5-4 and TRBJ1-2): ETGVTQSPTHLIKTRGQQVTLRCSSQSGHNTVSWYQQALGQGPQFIFQYYREEENGRGNFPPRFSGLQFPNYSSELNVNALELDDSALYLCASSPRQGVYGYTFGSGTRLTVV.

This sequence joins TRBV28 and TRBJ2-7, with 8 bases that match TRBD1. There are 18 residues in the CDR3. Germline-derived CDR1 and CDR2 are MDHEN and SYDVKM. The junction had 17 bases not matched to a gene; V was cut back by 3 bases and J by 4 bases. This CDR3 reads CASSFLLTGQGLKYEQYF. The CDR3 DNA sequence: TGTGCCAGCAGTTTCTTGTTGACTGGACAGGGCCTCAAATACGAGCAGTACTTC.

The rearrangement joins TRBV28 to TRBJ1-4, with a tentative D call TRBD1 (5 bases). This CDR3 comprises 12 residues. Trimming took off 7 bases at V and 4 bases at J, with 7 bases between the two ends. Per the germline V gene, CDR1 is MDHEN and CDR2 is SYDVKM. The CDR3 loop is CASTQGNEKLFF. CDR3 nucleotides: TGTGCCAGCACCCAGGGTAATGAAAAACTGTTTTTT.

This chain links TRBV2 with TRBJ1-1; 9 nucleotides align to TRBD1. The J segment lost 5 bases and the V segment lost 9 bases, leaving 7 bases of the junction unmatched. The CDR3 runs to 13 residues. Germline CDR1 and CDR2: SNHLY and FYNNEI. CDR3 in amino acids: CASTGTGRTEAFF. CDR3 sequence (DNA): TGTGCCAGTACCGGGACAGGGAGAACTGAAGCTTTCTTT.

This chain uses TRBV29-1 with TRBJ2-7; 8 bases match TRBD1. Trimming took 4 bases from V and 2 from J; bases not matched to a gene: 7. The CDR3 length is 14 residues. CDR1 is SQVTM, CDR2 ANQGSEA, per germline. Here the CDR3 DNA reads TGCAGCGTTGGAAGCAGGGGGCTCACCTACGAGCAGTACTTC. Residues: CSVGSRGLTYEQYF.

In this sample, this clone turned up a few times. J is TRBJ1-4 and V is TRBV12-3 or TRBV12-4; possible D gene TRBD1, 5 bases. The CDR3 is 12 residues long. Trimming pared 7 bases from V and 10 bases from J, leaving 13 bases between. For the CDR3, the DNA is TGTGCCAGCACTAGGAGTCAGGGAAAACTGTTTTTT. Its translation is CASTRSQGKLFF.

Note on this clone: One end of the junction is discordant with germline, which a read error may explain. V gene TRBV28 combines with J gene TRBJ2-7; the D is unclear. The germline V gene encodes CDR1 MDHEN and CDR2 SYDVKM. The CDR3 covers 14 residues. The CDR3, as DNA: TGTGCCAGCAGTTTCCGGTCCGCAAGCTACGGGCAGTACTTC. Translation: CASSFRSASYGQYF.

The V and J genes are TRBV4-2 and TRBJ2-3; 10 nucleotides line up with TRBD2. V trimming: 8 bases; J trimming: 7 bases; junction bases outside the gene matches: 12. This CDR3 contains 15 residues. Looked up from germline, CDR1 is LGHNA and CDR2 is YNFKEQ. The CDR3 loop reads CASGSGGAGENTQYF. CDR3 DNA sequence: TGTGCCAGCGGCAGCGGGGGGGCCGGGGAAAATACGCAGTATTTT.

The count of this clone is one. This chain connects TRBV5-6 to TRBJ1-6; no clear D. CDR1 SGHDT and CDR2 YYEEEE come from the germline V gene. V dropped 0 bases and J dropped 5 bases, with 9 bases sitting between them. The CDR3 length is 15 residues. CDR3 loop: CASSLGRGNNSPLHF. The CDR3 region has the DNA TGTGCCAGCAGCTTGGGTCGCGGTAATAATTCACCCCTCCACTTT.

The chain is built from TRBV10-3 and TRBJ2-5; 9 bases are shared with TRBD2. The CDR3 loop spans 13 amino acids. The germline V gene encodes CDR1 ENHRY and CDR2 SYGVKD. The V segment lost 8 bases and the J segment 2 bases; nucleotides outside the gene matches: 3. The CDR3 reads CAIRAGGQETQYF. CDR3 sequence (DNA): TGTGCCATCCGGGCGGGGGGGCAAGAGACCCAGTACTTC.

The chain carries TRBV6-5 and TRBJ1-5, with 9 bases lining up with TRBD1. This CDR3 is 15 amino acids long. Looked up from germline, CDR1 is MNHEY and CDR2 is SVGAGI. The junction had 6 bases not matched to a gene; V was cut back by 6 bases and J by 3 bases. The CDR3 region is CASSWTGENNQPQHF. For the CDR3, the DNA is TGTGCCAGCAGCTGGACAGGGGAGAACAATCAGCCCCAGCATTTT.

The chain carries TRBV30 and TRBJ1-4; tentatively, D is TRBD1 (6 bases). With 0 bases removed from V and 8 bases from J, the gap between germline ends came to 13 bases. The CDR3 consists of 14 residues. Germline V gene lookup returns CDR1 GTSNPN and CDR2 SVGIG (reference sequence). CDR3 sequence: CAWSVDRFQEKLFF. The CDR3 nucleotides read TGTGCCTGGAGTGTAGACAGGTTTCAGGAAAAACTGTTTTTT.

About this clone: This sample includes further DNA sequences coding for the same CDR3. CDR3 nucleotide sequence: TGTGCCAGCAGCATTCGAAGAGGCGATAATGAGCAGTTCTTC. Translating it yields CASSIRRGDNEQFF. The chain links TRBV7-2 to TRBJ2-1; D is undetermined. CDR1 is SGHTA, CDR2 FQGNSA, per germline. The CDR3 contains 14 residues. V was shortened by 5 bases and J by 7 bases, with 15 bases between the two germline ends.

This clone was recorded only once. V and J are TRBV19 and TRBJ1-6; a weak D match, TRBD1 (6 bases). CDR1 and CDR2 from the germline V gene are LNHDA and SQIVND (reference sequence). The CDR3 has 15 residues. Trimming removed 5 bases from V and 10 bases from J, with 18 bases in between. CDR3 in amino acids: CASSGVVGAHSPLHF. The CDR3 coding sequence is TGTGCCAGTAGTGGGGTTGTGGGGGCCCACTCACCCCTCCACTTT.

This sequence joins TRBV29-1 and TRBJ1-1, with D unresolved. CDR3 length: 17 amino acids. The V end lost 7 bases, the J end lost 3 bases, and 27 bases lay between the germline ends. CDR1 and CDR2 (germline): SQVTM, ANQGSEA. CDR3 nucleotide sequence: TGCAGCGCATTGTTTCCCCGGGAGCAACTTTGGGACACTGAAGCTTTCTTT. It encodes CSALFPREQLWDTEAFF.

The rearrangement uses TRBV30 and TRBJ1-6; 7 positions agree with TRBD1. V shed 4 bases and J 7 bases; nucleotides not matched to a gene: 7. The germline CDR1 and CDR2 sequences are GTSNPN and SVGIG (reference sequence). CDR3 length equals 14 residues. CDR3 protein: CAWISGGFNSPLHF. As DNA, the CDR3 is TGTGCCTGGATATCAGGGGGGTTCAATTCACCCCTCCACTTT. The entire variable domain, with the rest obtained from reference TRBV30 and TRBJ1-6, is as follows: SQTIHQWPATLVQPVGSPLSLECTVEGTSNPNLYWYRQAAGRGLQLLFYSVGIGQISSEVPQNLSASRPQDRQFILSSKKLLLSDSGFYLCAWISGGFNSPLHFGNGTRLTVT.

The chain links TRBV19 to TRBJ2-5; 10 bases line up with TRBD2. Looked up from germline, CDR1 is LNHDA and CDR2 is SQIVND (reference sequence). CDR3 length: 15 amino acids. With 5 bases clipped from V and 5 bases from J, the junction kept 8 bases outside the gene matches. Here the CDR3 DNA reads TGTGCCAGTAGTTCCCTAGCGGGGGTTCAGGAGACCCAGTACTTC. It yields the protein CASSSLAGVQETQYF.

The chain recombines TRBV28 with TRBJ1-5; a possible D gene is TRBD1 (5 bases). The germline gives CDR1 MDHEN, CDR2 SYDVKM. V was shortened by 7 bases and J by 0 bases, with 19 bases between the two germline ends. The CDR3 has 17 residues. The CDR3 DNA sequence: TGTGCCAGCACTATCCCCCCGGGGGGAAATAGCAATCAGCCCCAGCATTTT. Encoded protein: CASTIPPGGNSNQPQHF.